These 9 T cell receptor beta chains originate from one sample sequenced in a study of blood T cell repertoires in COVID-19. The table came from immunoSEQ multiplex PCR; TCRdb's copy has only in-frame clones and leaves some out. The sample lists a few hundred thousand clones, about 90% occurring once. The sample consisted of PBMCs or T cells enriched from blood (not recorded which). The source is a young woman who had recovered from COVID-19.

The chain is built from TRBV28 and TRBJ2-7, with D unresolved. In germline, CDR1 is MDHEN, CDR2 SYDVKM. CDR3 length: 12 amino acids. Trimming took off 3 bases at V and 4 bases at J, with 7 bases between the two ends. CDR3 DNA sequence: TGTGCCAGCAGTTTTACCTATTACGAGCAGTACTTC. Amino acids: CASSFTYYEQYF.

The chain has TRBV5-1 and TRBJ1-2; TRBD1 matches at 9 bases. This CDR3 has 14 amino acids. Germline-derived CDR1 and CDR2 are SGHRS and YFSETQ. Trimming took 5 bases from V and 6 from J; bases not matched to a gene: 8. The CDR3 coding sequence is TGCGCCAGCAGTAGGACAGGGGATAGGGATGGCTACACCTTC. Its protein product is CASSRTGDRDGYTF.

The chain combines TRBV18 with TRBJ1-6; D is undetermined. The CDR3 sequence is 15 residues long. CDR1 and CDR2 (germline): KGHSH, LQKENI. Trimming took off 2 bases at V and 7 bases at J, with 12 bases between the two ends. The chain's CDR3 is CASSPGGVRNSPLHF. CDR3 coding DNA: TGTGCCAGCTCACCAGGCGGGGTGCGGAATTCACCCCTCCACTTT.

This chain links TRBV30 with TRBJ1-4; tentatively, D is TRBD1 (6 bases). The V gene lost 2 bases and the J gene lost 5 bases, with 18 bases spanning the gap. The CDR3 has 16 residues. From germline, CDR1 is GTSNPN and CDR2 SVGIG (reference sequence). The CDR3 DNA is TGTGCCTGGAGTACCGCCGGGACACCGATAAATGAAAAACTGTTTTTT. This gives the protein CAWSTAGTPINEKLFF.

This chain joins TRBV29-1 and TRBJ2-7; D not resolved. Looked up from germline, CDR1 is SQVTM and CDR2 is ANQGSEA. The CDR3 is 14 residues long. Deletions cut 4 bases from V and 2 bases from J, with 15 bases between. The CDR3 sequence: CSVVESLRPYEQYF. The CDR3 DNA reads TGCAGCGTTGTAGAATCACTTCGCCCCTACGAGCAGTACTTC.

The chain joins TRBV11-2 to TRBJ1-1; 10 bases are a match to TRBD1. Trimming removed 7 bases from V and 2 bases from J; junction bases left unmatched: 7. The CDR3 runs to 15 residues. Germline lookup yields CDR1 SGHAT and CDR2 FQNNGV. CDR3 bases: TGTGCCAGCACTCTGACAGGGGGCACAAACACTGAAGCTTTCTTT. It translates to CASTLTGGTNTEAFF.

V and J are TRBV4-1 and TRBJ2-7, with 11 bases aligning to TRBD2. The CDR3 extends over 16 amino acids. Trimming took 4 bases from V and 4 from J; bases not matched to a gene: 9. Germline CDR1 is MGHRA and CDR2 is YSYEKL. As DNA, the CDR3 is TGCGCCAGCAGCCGGAGCGCGGGACTAGCGGAGTACGAGCAGTACTTC. Its protein is CASSRSAGLAEYEQYF.

This clone has only one observation. The chain is built from TRBV12-3 or TRBV12-4 and TRBJ2-2; tentatively, D is TRBD1 (6 bases). The length of the CDR3 is 12 residues. V lost 6 bases and J lost 8, with 10 bases in between. In nucleotides, the CDR3 is TGTGCCAGCAGCCCCGGGACAGGGGAGCTGTTTTTT. It codes for CASSPGTGELFF.

The V gene is TRBV5-1, the J gene TRBJ2-3; tentatively, D is TRBD2 (7 bases). With 4 bases removed from V and 5 bases from J, the gap between germline ends came to 17 bases. Germline V gene lookup returns CDR1 SGHRS and CDR2 YFSETQ. This CDR3 has 15 residues. The chain's CDR3 is CASSPEGGQGDTQYF. The CDR3 coding sequence is TGCGCCAGCAGCCCCGAGGGGGGGCAGGGAGATACGCAGTATTTT. The full variable domain, with the rest looked up from reference TRBV5-1 and TRBJ2-3, is KAGVTQTPRYLIKTRGQQVTLSCSPISGHRSVSWYQQTPGQGLQFLFEYFSETQRNKGNFPGRFSGRQFSNSRSEMNVSTLELGDSALYLCASSPEGGQGDTQYFGPGTRLTVL.